Listed below are T cell receptor beta chains from one sample, sequenced in a study of monozygotic twins with inflammatory bowel disease. Using the 5' RACE reads, TCRdb records one entry per CDR3 protein without DNA. The listing contains some 450,000 distinct CDR3 sequences. The sequenced sample consisted of blood. These receptor sequences come from a human donor with ulcerative colitis or Crohn's disease, or a healthy co-twin of an affected twin (not recorded which). Both conserved end residues are part of each CDR3.

cdr3_length: 17
j_call: TRBJ2-1
v_call: TRBV6-1
cdr3_aa: CASGGSVAGVLDNEQFF

cdr3_length: 15
j_call: TRBJ2-5
v_call: TRBV11-2
cdr3_aa: CASSPWTSGRETQYF

cdr3_length: 11
j_call: TRBJ1-2
v_call: TRBV3-1
cdr3_aa: CASSRRGGYTF

cdr3_length: 15
j_call: TRBJ1-1
v_call: TRBV7-2
cdr3_aa: CASSELQGMNTEAFF

cdr3_length: 15
j_call: TRBJ2-7
v_call: TRBV28
cdr3_aa: CASSLVALYQYEQYF

cdr3_length: 14
j_call: TRBJ2-3
v_call: TRBV7-2
cdr3_aa: CASSLDGRADTQYF

cdr3_length: 14
j_call: TRBJ2-7
v_call: TRBV5-5
cdr3_aa: CASSLGGDYYEQYF

cdr3_length: 15
j_call: TRBJ2-1
v_call: TRBV7-7
cdr3_aa: CASSDGTSESNEQFF

cdr3_length: 16
j_call: TRBJ1-5
v_call: TRBV10-3
cdr3_aa: CAISEGIGQFNQPQHF

cdr3_length: 12
j_call: TRBJ2-1
v_call: TRBV7-9
cdr3_aa: CASSFGFSEQFF

cdr3_length: 16
j_call: TRBJ2-3
v_call: TRBV7-8
cdr3_aa: CASSFQTVLSTDTQYF

cdr3_length: 15
j_call: TRBJ2-2
v_call: TRBV29-1
cdr3_aa: CSVEESGANTGELFF

cdr3_length: 17
j_call: TRBJ2-3
v_call: TRBV7-3
cdr3_aa: CASSRGASGSGTDTQYF